Described below is a single TCR beta chain sequence and its context. The antigen remains unidentified. This sample's time point: patch test 2, 6 weeks after DPC sensitization. Treatment described: therapeutic diphenylcyclopropenone sensitization with weekly scalp DPC. V was clipped by 0 bases and J by 9 bases, with 11 bases between them. The CDR3 runs to 14 residues. CDR1 MNHNY and CDR2 SVGAGI come from the germline V gene (reference sequence). This sample was taken from a study of human T cells and chemical hapten exposure. Study overall: Once 0.01% DPC had been applied to the upper back by patch test, readings were taken at 6 days.

TCRdb re-called the RACE reads through MiXCR, storing one row per CDR3 protein. The data show roughly 150,000 distinct CDR3 sequences, about 12% seen once. Study outcomes and limitations: Given that the donors had alopecia, their immune response may differ from that seen in healthy people.

The clonotype was recovered from a woman in her fifties or sixties with alopecia areata. Some clones in this sample may be carry-over from other donors' samples. The gene calls are TRBV6-6 and TRBJ1-4; possible D gene TRBD1, 5 bases. This material consisted of whole blood, taken in connection with sensitization to the hapten diphenylcyclopropenone (DPC). The CDR3 nucleotides are TGTGCCAGCAGTTACTCCAACGGGGGGAAAAAACTGTTTTTT. Translating it yields CASSYSNGGKKLFF.